The T cell receptor (beta chain) under discussion was sequenced for a study of blood T cell repertoires in COVID-19. For the study at large: Acute and convalescent COVID-19 specimens originated in the United States, Italy and Spain.

The repertoire was sequenced with immunoSEQ multiplex PCR; TCRdb's copy has only in-frame clones and lacks some. The table records some 91,000 clones, 70% to 85% of them present only once. The CDR3 extends over 17 amino acids. Germline V gene sequence: CDR1 MNHEY, CDR2 SMNVEV (reference sequence). V lost 1 base to trimming and J lost 7 bases; unmatched junction nucleotides: 9. The source of this sequence is a man between 65 and 85 years old with acute or convalescent COVID-19. Material: peripheral blood. The rearrangement uses TRBV27 and TRBJ2-1, with 11 bases lining up with TRBD1. Here the CDR3 reads CASSLFRGQGEGNEQFF. CDR3 nucleotides: TGTGCCAGCAGTTTATTTCGGGGACAGGGGGAAGGTAATGAGCAGTTCTTC.